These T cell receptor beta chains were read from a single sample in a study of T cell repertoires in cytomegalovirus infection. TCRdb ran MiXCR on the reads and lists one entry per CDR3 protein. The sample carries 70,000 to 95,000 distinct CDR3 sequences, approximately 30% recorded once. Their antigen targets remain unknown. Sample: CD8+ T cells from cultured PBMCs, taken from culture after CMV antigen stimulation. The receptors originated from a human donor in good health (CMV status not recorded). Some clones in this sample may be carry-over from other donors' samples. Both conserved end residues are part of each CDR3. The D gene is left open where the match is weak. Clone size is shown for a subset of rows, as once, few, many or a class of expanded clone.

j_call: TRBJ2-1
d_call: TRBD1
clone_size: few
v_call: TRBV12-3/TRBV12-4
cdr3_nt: TGTGCCAGTTGGACAGGGAGCTCCTACAATGAGCAGTTCTTC
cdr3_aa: CASWTGSSYNEQFF

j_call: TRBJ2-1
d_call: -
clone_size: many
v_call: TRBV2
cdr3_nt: TGTGCCAGCAGTGAAGGGACTAAGCAGAGCTCCTACAATGAGCAGTTCTTC
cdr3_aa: CASSEGTKQSSYNEQFF

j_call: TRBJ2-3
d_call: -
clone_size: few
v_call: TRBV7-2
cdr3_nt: TGTGCCAGCAGCGAGCCCTCAGATACGCAGTATTTT
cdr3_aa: CASSEPSDTQYF

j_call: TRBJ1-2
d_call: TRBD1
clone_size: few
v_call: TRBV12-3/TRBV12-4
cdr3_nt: TGTGCCAGCAGTTTATATTCCGGGACAGGGCACTATGGCTACACCTTC
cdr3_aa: CASSLYSGTGHYGYTF

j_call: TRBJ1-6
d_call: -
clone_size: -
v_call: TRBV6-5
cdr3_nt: TGTGCCAGCGCCAGTAGCAGGGACCTCCACTTT
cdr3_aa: CASASSRDLHF

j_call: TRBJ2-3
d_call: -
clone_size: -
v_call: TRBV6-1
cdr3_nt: TGTGCCAGCACCATGGGTGGGGGAAGCACAGATACGCAGTATTTT
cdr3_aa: CASTMGGGSTDTQYF

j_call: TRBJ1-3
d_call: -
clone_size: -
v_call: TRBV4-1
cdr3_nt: TGCGCCAGCAGCCAAGAGAGGGCGCGTGGTGACACCATATATTTT
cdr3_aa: CASSQERARGDTIYF

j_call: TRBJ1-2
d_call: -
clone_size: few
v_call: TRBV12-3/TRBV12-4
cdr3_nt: TGTGCCAGCAGTTTTGGAGGTCCCTATGGCTACACCTTC
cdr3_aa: CASSFGGPYGYTF

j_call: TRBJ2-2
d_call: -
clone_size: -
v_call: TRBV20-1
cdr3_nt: TGCAGTGCTAGGGACGTAAACACCGGGGAGCTGTTTTTT
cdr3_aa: CSARDVNTGELFF

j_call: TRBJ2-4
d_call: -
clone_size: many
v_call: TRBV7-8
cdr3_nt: TGTGCCAGCAGTAGCTCCGGGGGGCCGGCCAAAAACATTCAGTACTTC
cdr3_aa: CASSSSGGPAKNIQYF

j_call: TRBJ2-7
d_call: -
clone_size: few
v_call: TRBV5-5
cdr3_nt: TGTGCCAGCAGCTTGGCCAGGGGAGCCTACGAGCAGTACTTC
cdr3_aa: CASSLARGAYEQYF

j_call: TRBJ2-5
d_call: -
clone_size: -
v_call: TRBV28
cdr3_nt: TGTGCCAGCAGCCCAAGGACTACCCAAGAGACCCAGTACTTC
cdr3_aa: CASSPRTTQETQYF

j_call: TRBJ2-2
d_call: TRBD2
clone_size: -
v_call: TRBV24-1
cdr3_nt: TGTGCCACCAGTGATGAAAGGACAGCTAGCGGGGTATGGGACACCGGGGAGCTGTTTTTT
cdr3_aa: CATSDERTASGVWDTGELFF

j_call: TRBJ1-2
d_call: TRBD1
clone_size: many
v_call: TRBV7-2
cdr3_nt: TGTGCCAGCAGCTTAGGGGGACAGGGTTATGGCTACACCTTC
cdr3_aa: CASSLGGQGYGYTF

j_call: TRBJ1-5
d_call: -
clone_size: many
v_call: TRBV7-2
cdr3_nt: TGTGCCAGCAGCCCAGGAAGACAGCCCCAGCATTTT
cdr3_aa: CASSPGRQPQHF

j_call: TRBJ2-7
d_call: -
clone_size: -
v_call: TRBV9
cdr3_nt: TGTGCCAGCAGCGCCTCGACATTCCCCTACGAGCAGTACTTC
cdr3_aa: CASSASTFPYEQYF

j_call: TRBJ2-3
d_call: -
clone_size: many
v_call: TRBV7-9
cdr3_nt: TGTGCCAGCAGCTCACAGGACAGTCGCACAGATACGCAGTATTTT
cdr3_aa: CASSSQDSRTDTQYF

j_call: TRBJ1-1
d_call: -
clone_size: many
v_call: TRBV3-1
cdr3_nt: TGTGCCAGCAGCCAAGGTGTTGGGACCCTGAACACTGAAGCTTTCTTT
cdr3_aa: CASSQGVGTLNTEAFF